This T cell receptor beta chain is from a study of regulatory T cells in long-lasting Graves disease. Regarding the study as a whole: Persistent disease preferred TRBV28, TRBJ1-2 and TRBJ2-5; new disease, TRBV20-1 and TRBJ2-1.

On this clonotype: Its antigen is not identified.

For TCR beta, libraries came from iRepertoire HTBI primers and Arm-PCR of CDR3 regions. TCRdb re-called the multiplex PCR reads through MiXCR, storing one row per CDR3 protein. The repertoire holds 370,000 or so distinct CDR3 sequences, with around 16% as singletons. Germline assignment: CDR1 SGHTA and CDR2 FQGTGA. V lost 5 bases and J 4 bases, leaving 12 bases between the germline ends. The CDR3 is made up of 14 amino acids. Regarding time point: newly diagnosed GD, antithyroid drugs for less than 3 months. PBMC-extracted RNA yielded the TCR library. The same data also went into a second study, on T cells in Graves' hyperthyroidism and ophthalmopathy.

The chain employs TRBV7-3 and TRBJ1-3; D not certain. Sequenced material: peripheral blood mononuclear cells (PBMCs), taken at new diagnosis, from a patient treated with antithyroid drugs. The sequence derives from a woman aged 18-29 years with Graves disease. The CDR3 loop reads CASSPALGGNTIYF. The CDR3 DNA sequence: TGTGCCAGCAGCCCCGCCTTGGGGGGAAACACCATATATTTT.